This T cell receptor beta chain was captured in a study of T cells in Graves' hyperthyroidism and ophthalmopathy. The study excluded patients with uncontrolled infection, other autoimmune disease, pregnancy or lactation. Each 10 ml fresh peripheral blood draw supplied the PBMCs. This clonotype was observed at least ten times. This CDR3 is built from 15 residues. Germline values: CDR1 SGHRS, CDR2 YFSETQ. V was cut by 4 bases and J by 1 base, with 14 bases left in between. It was RNA transcripts that yielded the amplified TCR beta CDR3 regions. HTBI primers were used for first-round RT-PCR of the TCR CDR3. TCRdb recomputed calls from the multiplex PCR reads with MiXCR, one row per CDR3 protein. This table holds about 410,000 distinct CDR3 sequences, about 14% found once.

This receptor was obtained from a man in his late teens or twenties with Graves' ophthalmopathy. The material sequenced was blood. The gene calls are TRBV5-1 and TRBJ1-1; D remains ambiguous. As DNA, the CDR3 is TGCGCCAGCAGCCTGCGGGCCTTGGGGAACACTGAAGCTTTCTTT. This sequence encodes CASSLRALGNTEAFF.